This T cell receptor (beta chain) was recorded in a study of blood T cell repertoires in COVID-19. Study details: PBMCs, B-cell-depleted T cells, or T cells provided the cDNA or gDNA that made up the material.

Under the authors' procedure: Quantification of nucleated cells was approximated via reference gene primer amplification. Some clones are missing from TCRdb's copy, which holds only in-frame ones; the method was immunoSEQ multiplex PCR. V and J calls and clone size are given by that table; D and trimming were obtained from the DNA. The table includes about 200,000 clones, approximately 87% detected once. The CDR3 spans 15 residues. Per germline, CDR1 LNHDA and CDR2 SQIVND (reference sequence). Losses at the gene ends were 6 bases for V and 0 bases for J; bases not matched to a gene: 5. This receptor was identified in a man in his fifties or sixties who had recovered from COVID-19. Sequencing was done on a sample of peripheral blood. V usage is TRBV19 and J usage is TRBJ1-3, with 7 bases fitting TRBD1. This CDR3 reads CASRLDRFSGNTIYF. The CDR3 nucleotides are TGTGCCAGTAGATTGGACAGGTTCTCTGGAAACACCATATATTTT.